This TCR beta chain appears in the sequencing data of a study of T cell repertoires in cytomegalovirus infection. Study-wide context: Public TCR beta signatures were indicative of both CMV infection and a matching HLA type. Overall study results and limits: Public TCR beta family frequency separated CMV-and-HLA carriers, including in an independent cohort. The ex vivo response was dominated by HLA-C-restricted CMV-specific TCR beta clonotypes.

TCRdb called the reads again in MiXCR, with one record for every CDR3 protein. In the table there are approximately 700,000 distinct CDR3 sequences, roughly 35% of which are singletons. With respect to this clonotype: Its antigen is as yet unknown.

The CDR3 consists of 16 residues. Germline V gives CDR1 KGHSH, CDR2 LQKENI. V gave up 1 base and J gave up 2 bases, with 14 bases separating them. This TCR came from a human donor in good health (CMV status not recorded). Some clones in this sample may be carry-over from other donors' samples. The sample comprised PBMCs. The chain combines TRBV18 with TRBJ1-1, with D perhaps matching TRBD1 (5 bases). CDR3 loop: CASSPQGTQINTEAFF. For the CDR3, the DNA is TGTGCCAGCTCACCACAGGGGACCCAAATAAACACTGAAGCTTTCTTT.